This is a list of T cell receptor beta chains from one sample in a study of OX40 agonist ivuxolimab in advanced cancers. The data were produced by immunoSEQ multiplex PCR, yet TCRdb's version contains in-frame clones alone and is incomplete. The sample records about 96,000 clones, about 90% being singletons. Sequencing was performed on CD4+ or CD8+ T cells sorted from blood, taken in a trial of the OX40 agonist ivuxolimab. The receptors stem from an adult with an advanced solid tumor such as melanoma, head and neck, liver or kidney cancer. CDR3s include the opening cysteine and the closing phenylalanine or tryptophan. A D gene is named only where the DNA matches it firmly. Part of the rows lack a size; the others show once, few, many or a class for expanded clones.

d_gene | j_gene | v_gene | abundance | CDR3aa | CDR3nt
- | TRBJ2-3 | TRBV25-1 | - | CASSEYLSGGTQYF | TGTGCCAGCAGTGAATATCTGAGCGGAGGTACGCAGTATTTT
TRBD2 | TRBJ2-7 | TRBV10-2 | - | CASSGWAGGPGEQYF | TGCGCCAGCAGTGGGTGGGCGGGAGGCCCCGGCGAGCAGTACTTC
- | TRBJ1-5 | TRBV28 | - | CASSQDSPQDYSNQPQHF | TGTGCCAGCAGTCAGGACAGCCCACAAGATTATAGCAATCAGCCCCAGCATTTT
TRBD2 | TRBJ2-3 | TRBV7-6 | - | CASSLAQGSSGRLDTQYF | TGTGCCAGCAGCTTAGCGCAGGGATCTAGCGGGAGGTTAGATACGCAGTATTTT
- | TRBJ1-2 | TRBV6-5 | - | CASRRGGDYGYTF | TGTGCCAGCAGGCGAGGGGGGGACTATGGCTACACCTTC
TRBD1 | TRBJ1-2 | TRBV19 | once | CASSRDRNYGYTF | TGTGCCAGTAGCCGGGACAGAAACTATGGCTACACCTTC
TRBD2 | TRBJ2-5 | TRBV7-3 | - | CASSLEGTSGKETQYF | TGTGCCAGCAGCTTAGAAGGGACTAGCGGAAAAGAGACCCAGTACTTC
- | TRBJ1-1 | TRBV29-1 | few | CSVELDNTEAFF | TGCAGCGTGGAACTGGACAACACTGAAGCTTTCTTT
- | TRBJ1-4 | TRBV6-6 | - | CASSKRIGDTNEKLFF | TGTGCCAGCAGCAAGAGGATAGGGGATACTAATGAAAAACTGTTTTTT
- | TRBJ2-5 | TRBV5-1 | - | CASSSEGTGVSQETQYF | TGCGCCAGCAGCTCGGAAGGGACGGGGGTCTCCCAAGAGACCCAGTACTTC
TRBD2 | TRBJ2-7 | TRBV28 | - | CASSPAGLAGGEQYF | TGTGCCAGCAGTCCTGCAGGACTAGCGGGAGGCGAGCAGTACTTC
- | TRBJ1-5 | TRBV4-1 | - | CASSQEAGVMQPQHF | TGCGCCAGCAGCCAAGAGGCAGGGGTTATGCAGCCCCAGCATTTT
- | TRBJ1-2 | TRBV19 | once | CASSRIRGGYTF | TGTGCCAGTAGTCGGATAAGAGGTGGCTACACCTTC
TRBD2 | TRBJ2-5 | TRBV5-1 | - | CASSLAPTSRETQYF | TGCGCCAGCAGCTTGGCCCCGACTAGCAGGGAGACCCAGTACTTC
- | TRBJ2-2 | TRBV19 | - | CASMLGLRTGELFF | TGTGCCAGTATGCTGGGACTTCGGACCGGGGAGCTGTTTTTT
- | TRBJ1-2 | TRBV4-1 | - | CASSRPGMDYGYTF | TGCGCCAGCAGCCGACCAGGGATGGACTATGGCTACACCTTC
- | TRBJ1-1 | TRBV10-3 | few | CAISSREPGEAFF | TGTGCCATCAGTTCCAGGGAGCCAGGTGAAGCTTTCTTT
TRBD2 | TRBJ2-3 | TRBV7-2 | - | CASSLDGGWGGDTQYF | TGTGCCAGCAGCTTAGATGGGGGTTGGGGAGGGGATACGCAGTATTTT
TRBD2 | TRBJ2-1 | TRBV19 | - | CASTPLSGSIYNEQFF | TGTGCCAGTACCCCCCTAAGCGGGAGTATTTACAATGAGCAGTTCTTC
- | TRBJ1-5 | TRBV12-5 | - | CASGWEYQTNQPQHF | TGTGCTAGTGGTTGGGAGTATCAAACCAATCAGCCCCAGCATTTT
- | TRBJ2-7 | TRBV11-2 | - | CASRTPSGRGYEQYF | TGTGCCAGCAGGACCCCTTCCGGGAGAGGCTACGAGCAGTACTTC
- | TRBJ2-7 | TRBV7-2 | - | CASSLGVGGSLSYEQYF | TGTGCCAGCAGCTTAGGGGTGGGAGGCTCCCTCTCCTACGAGCAGTACTTC
- | TRBJ2-3 | TRBV9 | once | CASSVGIGDTQYF | TGTGCCAGCAGCGTAGGGATAGGTGATACGCAGTATTTT
- | TRBJ2-3 | TRBV4-1 | once | CASSQEPGQRTDTQYF | TGCGCCAGCAGCCAAGAACCGGGGCAGCGCACAGATACGCAGTATTTT
- | TRBJ2-1 | TRBV4-2 | - | CASSQEGRGSNEQFF | TGTGCCAGCAGCCAAGAGGGCAGGGGTTCGAATGAGCAGTTCTTC
TRBD1 | TRBJ2-1 | TRBV6-5 | once | CASSRGRGSEQFF | TGTGCCAGCAGCCGGGGCAGGGGGAGTGAGCAGTTCTTC
- | TRBJ2-7 | TRBV6-1 | - | CASESRTEVYF | TGTGCCAGCGAATCGAGGACTGAGGTATACTTC
- | TRBJ2-7 | TRBV5-6 | - | CASSSTLVYEQYF | TGTGCCAGCAGCTCTACTTTGGTATACGAGCAGTACTTC
- | TRBJ2-5 | TRBV5-1 | - | CASSPREGQGSETQYF | TGCGCCAGCAGCCCGCGGGAGGGACAGGGTTCAGAGACCCAGTACTTC
- | TRBJ1-3 | TRBV21-1 | - | CASSKLPRTEGNTIYF | TGTGCCAGCAGCAAACTCCCTAGGACCGAGGGAAACACCATATATTTT
- | TRBJ1-1 | TRBV5-6 | - | CASSFSTEAFF | TGTGCCAGCAGCTTCAGCACTGAAGCTTTCTTT
- | TRBJ1-1 | TRBV5-1 | - | CASSLDRVTEAFF | TGCGCCAGCAGCTTGGACAGGGTCACTGAAGCTTTCTTT
- | TRBJ1-5 | TRBV29-1 | - | CSVGWINQPQHF | TGCAGCGTTGGGTGGATCAATCAGCCCCAGCATTTT
TRBD2 | TRBJ2-3 | TRBV19 | - | CASKLVGGSTDTQYF | TGTGCCAGCAAGCTGGTGGGGGGGAGCACAGATACGCAGTATTTT